The 27 T cell receptor beta chains presented below share a single source sample, sequenced in a study of shared clonotypes between healthy human individuals (dated by TCRdb to 2018 to 2021). The library was generated by the immunoSEQ multiplex PCR assay. Here the immuneACCESS table is served through TCRdb, limited to in-frame sequences with V and J called. Missing clones are a known gap in these copies; in checked studies unresolved V genes cover under half, and the rest lacks a known reason. The sample table lists roughly 2.5 million clones, around nine tenths of them with a count of one. The top ten constitute about 0.13% of the sample. Sequenced material: naive CD4+ T cells sorted from blood. The sample's cell subset or site label, in plain terms: CD45RA+ positively selected. These receptors were obtained from a man aged 18 to 29 in good health.

The V call is TRBV19, the J call TRBJ1-2, with TRBD1 identical over 9 bases. The germline V gene has CDR1 LNHDA and CDR2 SQIVND (reference sequence). The CDR3 is 17 residues long. The V and J ends lost 3 bases and 1 base, in that order; junction bases with no gene match: 9. This chain's CDR3 is CASSIDTGTGNNYGYTF. The CDR3 DNA reads as TGTGCCAGTAGTATCGATACCGGGACAGGGAATAACTATGGCTACACCTTC.

The rearrangement uses TRBV7-9 and TRBJ2-7; the D call may be TRBD1 or TRBD2 (6 bases each). Trimming pared 8 bases from V and 6 bases from J, leaving 14 bases between. Germline values: CDR1 SEHNR, CDR2 FQNEAQ (reference sequence). The CDR3 consists of 12 residues. The CDR3 loop is CASGGGASEQYF. The DNA for the CDR3 is TGTGCCAGCGGGGGCGGGGCTTCCGAGCAGTACTTC. Full variable domain (missing parts from reference TRBV7-9 and TRBJ2-7): DTGVSQNPRHKITKRGQNVTFRCDPISEHNRLYWYRQTLGQGPEFLTYFQNEAQLEKSRLLSDRFSAERPKGSFSTLEIQRTEQGDSAMYLCASGGGASEQYFGPGTRLTVT.

The V and J genes are TRBV18 and TRBJ1-5; TRBD1 matches at 7 bases. The CDR3 loop spans 14 amino acids. With V trimmed by 3 bases and J by 5 bases, 4 bases remained unmatched. Germline V CDR1 and CDR2: KGHSH, LQKENI. CDR3 protein: CASSPNRGHQPQHF. CDR3 DNA sequence: TGTGCCAGCTCACCGAACAGGGGTCATCAGCCCCAGCATTTT. Based on the CDR3 plus reference TRBV18 and TRBJ1-5, the full variable domain is NAGVMQNPRHLVRRRGQEARLRCSPMKGHSHVYWYRQLPEEGLKFMVYLQKENIIDESGMPKERFSAEFPKEGPSILRIQQVVRGDSAAYFCASSPNRGHQPQHFGDGTRLSIL.

Concerning this clone: Other nucleotide sequences from this sample produce the same CDR3. This chain connects TRBV6-5 to TRBJ2-7; 10 bases are shared with TRBD2. This CDR3 contains 15 residues. J gave up 4 bases and V 2 bases, and 5 bases lay outside the gene matches. Germline CDR1 is MNHEY and CDR2 is SVGAGI. The CDR3 spells CASSYTAGGPYEQYF. For the CDR3, the DNA is TGTGCCAGCAGTTACACAGCGGGAGGGCCTTACGAGCAGTACTTC.

This clone has only one observation. V and J are TRBV5-1 and TRBJ2-5; maybe TRBD1 (6 bases). With 0 bases removed from V and 8 bases from J, the gap between germline ends came to 14 bases. Germline CDR1 reads SGHRS; CDR2 reads YFSETQ. The CDR3 has 14 amino acids. CDR3 nucleotides: TGCGCCAGCAGCTTGGCCGCCAGGGGTGAAACCCAGTACTTC. It yields the protein CASSLAARGETQYF.

The genes are TRBV2 and TRBJ2-5; D is possibly TRBD1 or TRBD2 (5 bases each). The V end was cut by 11 bases, the J end by 3 bases, with 16 bases between. Germline V gene sequence: CDR1 SNHLY, CDR2 FYNNEI. CDR3 length equals 13 residues. The CDR3 protein is CAGGRDLEETQYF. CDR3 DNA sequence: TGTGCCGGGGGAAGGGACCTGGAAGAGACCCAGTACTTC.

The chain joins TRBV10-1 to TRBJ2-7; D may correspond to TRBD1 or TRBD2 (5 bases each). Germline V CDR1 and CDR2: WNHNN, SYGVQD (reference sequence). V shed 10 bases and J shed 2 bases, with 15 bases lying between them. The CDR3 sequence is 13 residues long. For the CDR3, the DNA is TGCGCCATTGGGGGAGTGACAACCTACGAGCAGTACTTC. The encoded protein is CAIGGVTTYEQYF.

On this clone itself: The same CDR3 is also encoded by other DNA sequences in this sample. This chain uses TRBV9 with TRBJ2-7; maybe TRBD2 (5 bases). Germline CDR1 and CDR2: SGDLS and YYNGEE. The V end lost 0 bases, the J end lost 3 bases, and 7 bases lay between the germline ends. This CDR3 contains 13 residues. CDR3 DNA sequence: TGTGCCAGCAGCGTAGGTGGGAGCTACGAGCAGTACTTC. It codes for CASSVGGSYEQYF.

The gene calls are TRBV28 and TRBJ1-2; no definite D call. V lost 2 bases and J lost 0, with 10 bases in between. Germline values: CDR1 MDHEN, CDR2 SYDVKM. The CDR3 totals 15 residues. This CDR3 reads CASSLVTPANYGYTF. CDR3 coding DNA: TGTGCCAGCAGTTTAGTGACACCAGCTAACTATGGCTACACCTTC.

The chain recombines TRBV21-1 with TRBJ2-1; the table gives TRBD2 as D, unverified against the DNA. TRBV21-1 is a known pseudogene. This CDR3 has 17 amino acids. The CDR3 here is CASRPTSGASSYNEQFF. For the CDR3, the DNA is TGTGCCAGCAGGCCTACTAGCGGGGCTTCCTCCTACAATGAGCAGTTCTTC.

This chain joins TRBV6-6 and TRBJ2-2; weak D call: TRBD1 (6 bases). V gave up 2 bases and J gave up 5 bases, with 9 bases separating them. Per the germline V gene, CDR1 is MNHNY and CDR2 is SVGAGI (reference sequence). This CDR3 contains 14 residues. The CDR3 here is CASSYQGPTGELFF. CDR3 nucleotides: TGTGCCAGCAGTTACCAGGGGCCTACCGGGGAGCTGTTTTTT.

The V and J genes are TRBV11-2 and TRBJ2-1; no clear D gene. V was cut by 0 bases and J by 14 bases, with 17 bases left in between. CDR1 is SGHAT and CDR2 is FQNNGV in the germline V gene. This CDR3 region has 14 residues. Here the CDR3 reads CASSLDIGPLPKFF. As DNA, the CDR3 is TGTGCCAGCAGCTTAGATATAGGGCCTCTCCCTAAGTTCTTC.

The J gene is TRBJ1-5, the V gene TRBV19; D is unclear. Germline CDR1 LNHDA, CDR2 SQIVND (reference sequence). V was trimmed by 8 bases and J by 1 base, leaving 9 bases between them. The length of the CDR3 is 13 residues. The CDR3 DNA is TGTGCCAGTCGTAGCAGGAGCAATCAGCCCCAGCATTTT. It encodes CASRSRSNQPQHF.

The chain employs TRBV7-2 and TRBJ2-7; 9 nucleotides align to TRBD1. Germline V gives CDR1 SGHTA, CDR2 FQGNSA. The CDR3 has 16 amino acids. With 1 base clipped from V and 3 bases from J, the junction kept 7 bases outside the gene matches. Here the CDR3 reads CASSLGQQGAFYEQYF. The CDR3, as DNA: TGTGCCAGCAGCTTAGGACAACAGGGGGCCTTCTACGAGCAGTACTTC.

This clone has just one count. The rearrangement joins TRBV30 to TRBJ2-1; TRBD1 matches 9 bases. With 3 bases clipped from V and 2 bases from J, the junction kept 5 bases outside the gene matches. The germline V gene encodes CDR1 GTSNPN and CDR2 SVGIG (reference sequence). There are 15 residues in the CDR3. Written as DNA, the CDR3 is TGTGCCTGGAGGGTGACAGGGGGACCCTACAATGAGCAGTTCTTC. Amino acids: CAWRVTGGPYNEQFF.

In its sample, this clone was seen once. DNA for the CDR3: TGCGCCAGCAGCTCTTTAGCGGGGCCCACAGATACGCAGTATTTT. Amino acids: CASSSLAGPTDTQYF. The genes are TRBV5-1 and TRBJ2-3; 8 positions match TRBD2. V shed 3 bases and J 2 bases; nucleotides not matched to a gene: 5. The CDR3 sequence is 15 residues long. Germline-derived CDR1 and CDR2 are SGHRS and YFSETQ.

This chain connects TRBV30 to TRBJ1-4, with 8 bases fitting TRBD1. This CDR3 is built from 13 residues. In germline, CDR1 is GTSNPN, CDR2 SVGIG (reference sequence). V was pared by 8 bases and J by 3 bases, with 5 bases of the junction left unmatched. This CDR3 reads CAGQDRANEKLFF. CDR3 nucleotides: TGTGCCGGCCAGGACAGGGCTAATGAAAAACTGTTTTTT. Based on the CDR3 plus reference TRBV30 and TRBJ1-4, the full variable domain is SQTIHQWPATLVQPVGSPLSLECTVEGTSNPNLYWYRQAAGRGLQLLFYSVGIGQISSEVPQNLSASRPQDRQFILSSKKLLLSDSGFYLCAGQDRANEKLFFGSGTQLSVL.

This chain links TRBV2 with TRBJ2-5, with D possibly being TRBD2 (5 bases). Trimming left V 6 bases short and J 4 bases short, with 12 bases between. From germline, CDR1 is SNHLY and CDR2 FYNNEI. The CDR3 covers 13 residues. CDR3 DNA: TGTGCCAGCAGGAGGGTTGGGGTAGAGACCCAGTACTTC. It encodes CASRRVGVETQYF. Based on the CDR3 plus reference TRBV2 and TRBJ2-5, the full variable domain is EPEVTQTPSHQVTQMGQEVILRCVPISNHLYFYWYRQILGQKVEFLVSFYNNEISEKSEIFDDQFSVERPDGSNFTLKIRSTKLEDSAMYFCASRRVGVETQYFGPGTRLLVL.

The chain uses TRBV30 and TRBJ2-3; 9 bases align to TRBD2. This CDR3 has 13 amino acids. V lost 8 bases and J lost 1; bases outside the gene matches: 4. Germline CDR1 is GTSNPN and CDR2 is SVGIG (reference sequence). CDR3 sequence reads: CAQASGGTDTQYF. The CDR3 nucleotides are TGTGCCCAAGCTAGCGGGGGCACAGATACGCAGTATTTT.

V is TRBV18 and J is TRBJ1-1, with 9 bases lining up with TRBD1. Germline V CDR1 and CDR2: KGHSH, LQKENI. CDR3 size: 16 residues. Trimming cost V 0 bases and J 4 bases; bases outside gene matches: 6. For the CDR3, the DNA is TGTGCCAGCTCACCACCAGCGGGACAGGGAAGCACTGAAGCTTTCTTT. Encoded protein: CASSPPAGQGSTEAFF.

In regard to this clone: Other DNA sequences in the same sample also yield this CDR3. The chain employs TRBV6-1 and TRBJ1-1; no clear D gene. This CDR3 has 13 residues. Germline V lookup: CDR1 MNHNS, CDR2 SASEGT. Trimming took 4 bases from V and 1 from J, leaving 7 bases between them. The CDR3 protein is CASSGGRNTEAFF. CDR3 DNA sequence: TGTGCCAGCAGTGGAGGACGGAACACTGAAGCTTTCTTT.

As DNA, the CDR3 is TGCGCCAGCAGCCCCCAGGGGGCAGCCTACAATGAGCAGTTCTTC. Translated: CASSPQGAAYNEQFF. The chain carries TRBV5-1 and TRBJ2-1; TRBD1 matches at 8 bases. The CDR3 extends over 15 amino acids. Germline loops: CDR1 SGHRS, CDR2 YFSETQ. Germline trimming cut 4 bases from V and 2 bases from J; bases unmatched to any gene: 5.

The CDR3 loop reads CASSKADRGLAFF. The CDR3 DNA follows: TGTGCCAGCAGTAAGGCGGACAGGGGGCTGGCTTTCTTT. The V gene is TRBV6-5, the J gene TRBJ1-1, with 11 bases identical to TRBD1. Germline V gives CDR1 MNHEY, CDR2 SVGAGI. V gave up 5 bases and J gave up 11 bases; unmatched junction bases: 7. The CDR3 runs 13 residues.

This sequence joins TRBV18 and TRBJ2-1, with TRBD2 identical over 7 bases. The CDR3 covers 17 residues. V shed 1 base, J shed 0 bases, and the junction held 6 bases outside the gene matches. Per the germline V gene, CDR1 is KGHSH and CDR2 is LQKENI. The CDR3 sequence: CASSPRGSGSSYNEQFF. DNA for the CDR3: TGTGCCAGCTCACCACGAGGTAGCGGGTCCTCCTACAATGAGCAGTTCTTC.

This clone appeared a single time. The CDR3 sequence: CASSFRDRNQPQHF. The DNA for the CDR3 is TGTGCCAGCAGCTTTCGTGACAGGAATCAGCCCCAGCATTTT. V is TRBV7-9 and J is TRBJ1-5; weak D call: TRBD1 (6 bases). The length of the CDR3 is 14 residues. With 3 bases removed from V and 4 bases from J, the gap between germline ends came to 10 bases. Germline V gene sequence: CDR1 SEHNR, CDR2 FQNEAQ (reference sequence).

Of note for this clone: Other DNA sequences in this specimen translate into the identical CDR3. CDR3 region: CASRKGQGPYEQYF. CDR3 DNA: TGTGCCAGCAGAAAGGGACAGGGCCCCTACGAGCAGTACTTC. This chain connects TRBV2 to TRBJ2-7, with TRBD1 matching 9 bases. CDR1 and CDR2 from the germline V gene are SNHLY and FYNNEI. CDR3 length equals 14 residues. The V and J ends lost 6 bases and 2 bases, in that order; junction bases with no gene match: 5.

As to this clone: Other DNA sequences in the same sample also yield this CDR3. V usage is TRBV10-3 and J usage is TRBJ1-4; D call uncertain. Germline CDR1 ENHRY, CDR2 SYGVKD. The V end lost 4 bases, the J end lost 5 bases, and 8 bases lay between the germline ends. The CDR3 spans 13 residues. The CDR3 loop reads CAISGGGNEKLFF. CDR3 in DNA: TGTGCCATCAGTGGGGGAGGGAATGAAAAACTGTTTTTT.